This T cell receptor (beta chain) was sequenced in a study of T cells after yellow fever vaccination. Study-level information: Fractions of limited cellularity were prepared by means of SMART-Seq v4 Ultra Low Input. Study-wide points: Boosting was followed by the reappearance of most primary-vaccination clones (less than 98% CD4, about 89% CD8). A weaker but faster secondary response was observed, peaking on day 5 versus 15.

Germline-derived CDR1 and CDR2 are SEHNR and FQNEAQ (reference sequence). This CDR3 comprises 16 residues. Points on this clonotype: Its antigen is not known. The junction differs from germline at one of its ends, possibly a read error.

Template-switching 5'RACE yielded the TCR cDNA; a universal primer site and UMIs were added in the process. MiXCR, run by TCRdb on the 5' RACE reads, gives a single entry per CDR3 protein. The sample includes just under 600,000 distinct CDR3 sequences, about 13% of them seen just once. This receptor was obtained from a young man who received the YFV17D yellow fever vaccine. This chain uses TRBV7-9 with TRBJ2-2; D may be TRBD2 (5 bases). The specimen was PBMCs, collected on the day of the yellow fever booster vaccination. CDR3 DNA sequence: TGTGCCAGCAGCCCGCCCGGGAATAGTAACACCGTGGAGCTGTTTTTT. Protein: CASSPPGNSNTVELFF.